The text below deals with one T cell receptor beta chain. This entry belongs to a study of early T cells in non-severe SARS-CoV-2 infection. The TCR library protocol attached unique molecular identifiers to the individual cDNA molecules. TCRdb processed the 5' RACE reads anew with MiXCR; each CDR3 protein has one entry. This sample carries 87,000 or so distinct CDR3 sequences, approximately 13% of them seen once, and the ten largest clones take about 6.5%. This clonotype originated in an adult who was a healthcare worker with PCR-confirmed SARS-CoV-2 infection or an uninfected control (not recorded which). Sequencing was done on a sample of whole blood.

The CDR3 reads CSVATGVSSEQYF. CDR3 nucleotides: TGCAGCGTTGCTACAGGGGTCTCAAGCGAGCAGTACTTC. The J gene is TRBJ2-7, the V gene TRBV29-1; 7 nucleotides line up with TRBD1. The V gene end was trimmed by 4 bases and the J gene end by 6 bases; junction bases not matched to a gene: 9. Germline V gene sequence: CDR1 SQVTM, CDR2 ANQGSEA. The CDR3 totals 13 residues.